This passage covers 23 T cell receptor beta chains from one sample sequenced in a study of regulatory T cells in long-lasting Graves disease. Sequencing libraries for TCR beta were prepared with iRepertoire HTBI primers and Arm-PCR of CDR3 regions. TCRdb re-called the multiplex PCR reads through MiXCR, storing one row per CDR3 protein. The sample includes a few hundred thousand distinct CDR3 sequences, roughly 20% seen only once; the top ten take 25% to 30%. Described time point: persistent/refractory GD, antithyroid drugs over 5 years with positive TRAb. Making the TCR library involved RNA that had been extracted from PBMCs. Here the sequenced sample was peripheral blood mononuclear cells (PBMCs), taken when the disease was refractory, from a patient treated with antithyroid drugs. These receptors all stem from a woman aged 35 to 49 with Graves disease.

This chain joins TRBV6-9 and TRBJ1-1; D call uncertain. The ends were cut back, 2 bases at V and 3 bases at J, with 10 bases in the middle. The CDR3 consists of 14 residues. Germline V lookup: CDR1 MNHGY, CDR2 SVAAGI. The CDR3 DNA follows: TGTGCCAGCAGTTATGGTGGCGAGTACACTGAAGCTTTCTTT. It yields the protein CASSYGGEYTEAFF.

This clonotype was observed a handful of times. The J gene is TRBJ1-5, the V gene TRBV6-1, with TRBD1 matching over 8 bases. From germline, CDR1 is MNHNS and CDR2 SASEGT. The CDR3 runs 13 residues. V lost 5 bases, J lost 7 bases, and 4 bases stayed unmatched. The CDR3 nucleotides are TGTGCCAGCAGTCACCGACAGGGGCAGCCCCAGCATTTT. Its translation is CASSHRQGQPQHF.

This clonotype has a count of ten or more. This rearrangement joins TRBV11-2 to TRBJ2-5; 10 bases match TRBD2. This CDR3 is built from 15 residues. Germline V CDR1 and CDR2: SGHAT, FQNNGV. Trimming removed 3 bases from V and 2 bases from J; junction bases left unmatched: 3. CDR3 in amino acids: CASSFVAGGQETQYF. For the CDR3, the DNA is TGTGCCAGCAGCTTTGTAGCGGGAGGACAAGAGACCCAGTACTTC.

This chain connects TRBV12-3 or TRBV12-4 to TRBJ2-3; 7 positions agree with TRBD2. V was pared by 5 bases and J by 5 bases, with 4 bases of the junction left unmatched. The CDR3 runs 13 residues. Here the CDR3 DNA reads TGTGCCAGCAGTCCCGGGACTATAGATACGCAGTATTTT. This translates into CASSPGTIDTQYF.

This clonotype was observed at least ten times. The rearrangement joins TRBV11-2 to TRBJ1-3, with D perhaps matching TRBD1 (6 bases). Germline lookup yields CDR1 SGHAT and CDR2 FQNNGV. V was pared by 6 bases and J by 3 bases, with 12 bases between. There are 14 residues in the CDR3. The CDR3 coding sequence is TGTGCCAGCAGACTGGACAGCTTTGGAAACACCATATATTTT. Protein product: CASRLDSFGNTIYF.

This clonotype was picked up many times. The chain has TRBV11-2 and TRBJ2-7, with 7 bases matching TRBD1. Germline V CDR1 and CDR2: SGHAT, FQNNGV. The V segment lost 6 bases and the J segment 0 bases; nucleotides outside the gene matches: 8. CDR3 length: 15 amino acids. CDR3 nucleotide sequence: TGTGCCAGCAGGACGAGGGGGCCTCTCTCCTACGAGCAGTACTTC. It yields the protein CASRTRGPLSYEQYF.

This clonotype was found many times. This chain uses TRBV6-1 with TRBJ1-1, with D maybe TRBD1 (6 bases). V was shortened by 7 bases and J by 0 bases, with 18 bases between the two germline ends. The germline V gene encodes CDR1 MNHNS and CDR2 SASEGT. The length of the CDR3 is 16 residues. The CDR3 loop reads CASTGDGQTLNTEAFF. CDR3 sequence (DNA): TGTGCCAGCACGGGGGACGGACAGACCCTGAACACTGAAGCTTTCTTT.

The sample holds a few counts of this clonotype. The rearrangement links TRBV6-9 to TRBJ2-7, with 9 bases identical to TRBD1. Germline lookup yields CDR1 MNHGY and CDR2 SVAAGI. After removal of 4 bases from V and 5 bases from J, the junction contained 9 bases not matched to a gene. The CDR3 is 15 residues long. The CDR3 here is CASSFSGTGSHEQYF. Here the CDR3 DNA reads TGTGCCAGCAGTTTTTCCGGGACAGGGAGCCACGAGCAGTACTTC.

The chain employs TRBV19 and TRBJ2-2; TRBD2 agrees at 9 bases. CDR1 LNHDA and CDR2 SQIVND come from the germline V gene (reference sequence). The CDR3 contains 16 residues. J was trimmed by 2 bases and V by 4 bases; bases with no gene match: 5. DNA for the CDR3: TGTGCCAGTAGTAGAGGACTAGCGCCCAACACCGGGGAGCTGTTTTTT. Translating it yields CASSRGLAPNTGELFF.

This clonotype was seen a handful of times. The CDR3 spells CASRPTGGENEQFF. In DNA, the CDR3 is TGTGCCAGCAGGCCAACCGGGGGGGAGAATGAGCAGTTCTTC. The chain carries TRBV12-3 or TRBV12-4 and TRBJ2-1, with 8 bases lining up with TRBD2. V lost 6 bases and J lost 7; bases outside the gene matches: 8. There are 14 residues in the CDR3.

This clonotype has a count of ten or more. The CDR3 DNA reads as TGTGCCAGCTCACAGACTACCAATCAGCCCCAGCATTTT. It translates to CASSQTTNQPQHF. The chain combines TRBV18 with TRBJ1-5; D is ambiguous. The CDR3 loop spans 13 amino acids. The V and J ends lost 4 bases and 3 bases respectively, with 7 bases between them. In germline, CDR1 is KGHSH, CDR2 LQKENI. Looking up the rest from reference TRBV18 and TRBJ1-5 gives the full variable domain: NAGVMQNPRHLVRRRGQEARLRCSPMKGHSHVYWYRQLPEEGLKFMVYLQKENIIDESGMPKERFSAEFPKEGPSILRIQQVVRGDSAAYFCASSQTTNQPQHFGDGTRLSIL.

This chain links TRBV5-6 with TRBJ2-7, with D tentatively TRBD2 (6 bases). Per germline, CDR1 SGHDT and CDR2 YYEEEE. V was clipped by 3 bases and J by 6 bases, with 16 bases between them. This CDR3 is 14 amino acids long. The CDR3 loop reads CASSWGLSTGEQYF. As DNA, the CDR3 is TGTGCCAGCAGCTGGGGACTTAGCACAGGCGAGCAGTACTTC.

This clonotype was counted ten times or more. The V call is TRBV12-3 or TRBV12-4, the J call TRBJ1-3, with D possibly matching TRBD1 (5 bases). Trimming pared 3 bases from V and 4 bases from J, leaving 10 bases between. The CDR3 contains 14 residues. The CDR3 is CASSFGTLGNTIYF. Here the CDR3 DNA reads TGTGCCAGCAGTTTTGGGACCCTGGGAAACACCATATATTTT.

This sequence joins TRBV20-1 and TRBJ2-2; 11 bases fit TRBD2. Germline assignment: CDR1 DFQATT and CDR2 SNEGSKA (reference sequence). V shed 1 base, J shed 6 bases, and the junction held 10 bases outside the gene matches. The CDR3 is made up of 17 amino acids. The CDR3 spells CSARVGSGRAVAGELFF. The CDR3 DNA reads TGCAGTGCTAGAGTGGGTAGCGGGAGGGCCGTCGCCGGGGAGCTGTTTTTT.

The chain carries TRBV19 and TRBJ1-5; perhaps TRBD1 as D (5 bases). V was pared by 0 bases and J by 2 bases, with 14 bases between. Germline CDR1 and CDR2: LNHDA and SQIVND (reference sequence). CDR3 length: 17 amino acids. The chain's CDR3 is CASSIDPTGLGNQPQHF. CDR3 nucleotides: TGTGCCAGTAGTATAGATCCTACAGGTCTGGGCAATCAGCCCCAGCATTTT.

This chain joins TRBV20-1 and TRBJ1-1; 7 bases align to TRBD1. The CDR3 is 11 amino acids. Germline V CDR1 and CDR2: DFQATT, SNEGSKA (reference sequence). Trimming took 5 bases from V and 6 from J; bases not matched to a gene: 3. The DNA for the CDR3 is TGCAGTGCTTCACAGGGGTCTGAAGCTTTCTTT. Translation gives CSASQGSEAFF.

The J gene is TRBJ2-7, the V gene TRBV18, with no clear D. The V gene lost 5 bases and the J gene lost 4 bases, with 15 bases spanning the gap. CDR1 and CDR2 from the germline V gene are KGHSH and LQKENI. There are 14 residues in the CDR3. The CDR3 DNA is TGTGCCAGCTCAACTTCAGCGATTCCTTACGAGCAGTACTTC. Its protein product is CASSTSAIPYEQYF.

This clonotype was recorded many times. V and J are TRBV2 and TRBJ1-2; no reliable D call. Germline loops: CDR1 SNHLY, CDR2 FYNNEI. The CDR3 spans 12 residues. V was trimmed by 6 bases and J by 4 bases, leaving 9 bases between them. CDR3 in DNA: TGTGCCAGCAGCGGGAGTTTCTATGGCTACACCTTC. It translates to CASSGSFYGYTF.

The table lists this clonotype with a few counts. The chain has TRBV27 and TRBJ2-7; D is undetermined. Trimming left V 0 bases short and J 7 bases short, with 13 bases between. The CDR3 is 14 amino acids. Germline assignment: CDR1 MNHEY and CDR2 SMNVEV (reference sequence). CDR3 DNA sequence: TGTGCCAGCAGTTTATCCCCATATATTGGAGAGCAGTACTTC. It yields the protein CASSLSPYIGEQYF.

This clonotype was detected many times. This chain connects TRBV6-5 to TRBJ2-5, with 10 positions matching TRBD2. Per the germline V gene, CDR1 is MNHEY and CDR2 is SVGAGI. CDR3 length equals 18 residues. After removal of 2 bases from V and 3 bases from J, the junction contained 12 bases not matched to a gene. The CDR3 region is CASSYRHFLAGVKETQYF. The CDR3 DNA is TGTGCCAGCAGTTACCGCCACTTTCTAGCGGGAGTTAAAGAGACCCAGTACTTC.

In this sample, this clonotype turned up many times. CDR3 coding DNA: TGTGCCAGCAGCCGCCCTTACGGGACGAAACAAGAGACCCAGTACTTC. This translates into CASSRPYGTKQETQYF. This chain uses TRBV11-2 with TRBJ2-5; the D gene could be TRBD1 or TRBD2 (5 bases each). The CDR3 is 16 residues long. Trimming shortened V by 5 bases and J by 2 bases, and 18 bases separated the two germline ends. Germline-derived CDR1 and CDR2 are SGHAT and FQNNGV. The complete variable domain, with remaining parts taken from reference TRBV11-2 and TRBJ2-5, reads EAGVAQSPRYKIIEKRQSVAFWCNPISGHATLYWYQQILGQGPKLLIQFQNNGVVDDSQLPKDRFSAERLKGVDSTLKIQPAKLEDSAVYLCASSRPYGTKQETQYFGPGTRLLVL.

This chain joins TRBV20-1 and TRBJ1-5, with 7 positions matching TRBD1. CDR1 is DFQATT and CDR2 is SNEGSKA in the germline V gene (reference sequence). The CDR3 runs 16 residues. V shed 3 bases and J 2 bases; nucleotides not matched to a gene: 10. The CDR3 loop is CSAREQGISGNQPQHF. The CDR3, as DNA: TGCAGTGCTAGGGAACAGGGGATTTCGGGCAATCAGCCCCAGCATTTT.

This clonotype was recorded at least ten times. V usage is TRBV28 and J usage is TRBJ2-7; no clear D gene. Germline CDR1 is MDHEN and CDR2 is SYDVKM. With 6 bases removed from V and 1 base from J, the gap between germline ends came to 10 bases. This CDR3 has 13 amino acids. The chain's CDR3 is CASSSPGSYEQYF. The CDR3 region has the DNA TGTGCCAGCAGCTCCCCCGGATCCTACGAGCAGTACTTC. The whole variable domain, filled in from reference TRBV28 and TRBJ2-7, reads DVKVTQSSRYLVKRTGEKVFLECVQDMDHENMFWYRQDPGLGLRLIYFSYDVKMKEKGDIPEGYSVSREKKERFSLILESASTNQTSMYLCASSSPGSYEQYFGPGTRLTVT.